This T cell receptor (beta chain) originates from a study of T cell responses to AZD1222 COVID-19 vaccine. Study-wide findings and caveats: At baseline, just six AZD1222 recipients tested seropositive. Repertoires were sampled only after the peak T cell response.

TCRdb's copy holds only in-frame clones and misses some; the assay was immunoSEQ multiplex PCR. The sample lists tens of thousands of clones; 70% to 90% were seen once. As concerns this clone: What it recognizes is unknown.

There are 16 residues in the CDR3. The V gene lost 2 bases and the J gene lost 2 bases, with 16 bases spanning the gap. CDR1 and CDR2 (germline): MNHNS, SASEGT. The TCR sequence derives from an adult who received the AZD1222 COVID-19 vaccine. Sequencing used peripheral blood, obtained 28 days after the second AZD1222 dose. The genes are TRBV6-1 and TRBJ2-7; D gene uncertain. CDR3 sequence reads: CASSELGRIRAYEQYF. Written as DNA, the CDR3 is TGTGCCAGCAGTGAATTGGGTAGGATTAGGGCCTACGAGCAGTACTTC.